This T cell receptor (beta chain) was observed in a study of vaccination effects on CD4 cells after COVID-19 (dated by TCRdb to between 2021 and 2024). Regarding the study in general: Post-vaccine samples across the study were collected a median of 72 days after the second dose, with a range of 14 to 241. SARS-CoV-2 spike-specific CD4+ TCR repertoires were compared before and after mRNA vaccination in COVID-19 convalescent patients and in infection-naive vaccine recipients. Altogether, some 10 COVID-19 convalescent patients and a few SARS-CoV-2-naive healthy vaccine recipients made up the full study. Cultures from other donors in the study were sequenced using the Oncomine TCR Beta short-read assay on an Illumina iSeq 100.

Study-level results and caveats: The study was limited by a small number of convalescent patients, and early post-infection timepoints were lacking. Clones induced by infection and clones induced by vaccination both contracted markedly at late timepoints after vaccination, which fits with T cell responses waning over time. In healthy vaccine recipients, vaccine-induced clones were almost all SARS-CoV-2 mono-reactive, with only 1 of 255 cross-reactive with common cold coronaviruses.

The ViraFEST assay stimulated PBMC with viral peptide pools and then used TCR sequencing to identify antigen-specific CD4+ T cell clonotypes by expansion. After about 10 days of culture, CD4+ T cells were isolated with the EasySep CD4+ T cell isolation kit. Two doses of either the BNT162b2 or the mRNA-1273 mRNA SARS-CoV-2 vaccine were administered to participants. Negative nucleocapsid antibody results before and after vaccination confirmed that the healthy vaccine recipients had no prior SARS-CoV-2 infection. Over 1.5 million PBMC per well were cultured with about 9 ug/ml peptides in IMDM containing roughly 5% human AB serum, about 9.6 IU/ml IL-2 and gentamicin. On days 3 and 7, half of the culture medium was replaced with fresh IL-2-containing medium. Unless noted otherwise, every peptide stimulation condition was cultured in triplicate wells. PBMC were separated from whole blood using Ficoll-Paque Plus gradient centrifugation and were then either cryopreserved at -140C or used fresh. Overlapping peptide pools spanned the spike proteins of SARS-CoV-2 and the common cold coronaviruses HCoV-NL63, HCoV-OC43 and HCoV-229E. Genomic DNA was extracted from cultured CD4+ T cells with the QIAamp micro DNA kit.

Library preparation employed the immunoSEQ multiplex PCR assay. DNA from the CD4+ T cells that had been cultured and isolated underwent TCR beta CDR3 sequencing. Under the source paper's analysis protocol: Non-productive TCR sequences were removed, reads were trimmed to the CDR3 region, and CDR3s of at least 7 amino acids were retained. The MANAFEST web app was used to pick out antigen-specific clonotypes by comparing their expansion in peptide wells with that in reference cultures. To be called positive, a clone needed expansion at FDR<0.05 compared with the reference and with all other wells, an odds ratio greater than 5, and a frequency greater than 0.1% in two replicate wells. A clonotype was called cross-reactive if it was significantly expanded both in SARS-CoV-2 spike wells and in at least one common cold coronavirus spike condition. Levenshtein distance calculated with the stringdist R package was used to assess CDR3 similarity, and unrooted trees were constructed with ape in R 3.6.1. Here the immuneACCESS table is served through TCRdb, limited to in-frame sequences with V and J called. Missing clones are a known gap in these copies; in checked studies unresolved V genes cover under half, and the rest lacks a known reason. V, J and clone size reflect that table, while D and trimming were determined from the DNA. The sample profile shows 30,000 to 40,000 clones; roughly two thirds of them were found once. About 12% of the sample comes from the top ten.

This clone was observed a handful of times. No cognate antigen has been identified for it. No clone much larger than this one lies a single base away; base qualities are absent. The CDR3 runs 11 residues from the cysteine to the phenylalanine. Just the 33-base CDR3 DNA is kept, in frame starting at base 1. Looking up the germline V gene yields CDR1 SQVTM and CDR2 ANQGSEA. Trimming takes 8 bases off V and 6 bases off J; junction bases not matched to a gene: 1. The V and J segments used are TRBV29-1 and TRBJ1-4; the central 9 bases match TRBD1. The sequencing used CD4+ T cells from PBMCs cultured with HCoV-229E spike peptides, collected after COVID-19 vaccination. This specimen's cell subset or site label, per the study, means: HCoV-229E spike overlapping peptide pool stimulation. This receptor was obtained from a human donor who received a COVID-19 vaccine. The CDR3 protein sequence reads: CSYRGHEKLFF. The nucleotide sequence reads as follows: TGCAGCTACAGGGGGCATGAAAAACTGTTTTTT.